This T cell receptor beta chain was found in a study of PD-L1 blockade in urothelial cancer. Study context: The year 2014 saw patients start atezolizumab, 1,200 mg intravenously every 3 weeks. After treatment start, blood was analyzed at 3 weeks (second dose) and at 6 weeks.

As concerns this clone: What it binds is unknown.

Germline CDR1 and CDR2: SNHLY and FYNNEI. The CDR3 length is 16 residues. The V gene end was trimmed by 9 bases and the J gene end by 7 bases; junction bases not matched to a gene: 16. Study results and caveats: Larger 3-week expansion of tumor-associated blood clones was seen in durable-benefit patients.

The time point here: pretreatment peripheral blood. A total of 1 to 8 samples per patient were collected pretreatment and on-treatment. Profiled with immunoSEQ multiplex PCR; TCRdb holds only in-frame clones, not every one. The repertoire holds 60,000 or so clones, with about 76% as singletons. The chain uses TRBV2 and TRBJ2-7, with TRBD2 matching over 12 bases. Sequencing was performed on PBMCs, taken around atezolizumab (anti-PD-L1) treatment. The clonotype was recovered from a man aged 65-85 years with urothelial cancer. The CDR3 DNA reads as TGTGCCAGTCGGACCGGACTAGCGGGAATGGGTATAGAGCAGTACTTC. Its protein product is CASRTGLAGMGIEQYF.